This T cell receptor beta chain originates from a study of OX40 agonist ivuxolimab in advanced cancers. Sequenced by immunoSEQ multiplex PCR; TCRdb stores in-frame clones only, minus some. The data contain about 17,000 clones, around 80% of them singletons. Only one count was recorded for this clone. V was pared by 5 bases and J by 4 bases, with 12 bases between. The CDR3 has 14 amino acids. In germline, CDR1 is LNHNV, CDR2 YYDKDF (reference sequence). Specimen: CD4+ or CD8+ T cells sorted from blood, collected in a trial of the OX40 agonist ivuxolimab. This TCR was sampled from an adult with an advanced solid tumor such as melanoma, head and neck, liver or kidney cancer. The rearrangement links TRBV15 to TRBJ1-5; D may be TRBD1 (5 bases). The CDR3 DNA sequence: TGTGCCACCAGCCCGATGGGGGAGAATCAGCCCCAGCATTTT. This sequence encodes CATSPMGENQPQHF.